This T cell receptor (beta chain) was identified during a study of early T cells in non-severe SARS-CoV-2 infection. Regarding the study as a whole: VDJdb-based annotation leaned toward anti-spike CD8 responses and missed private and CD4 specificities.

This clonotype was seen ten or more times. What it recognizes is unknown. The CDR3 sequence is 11 residues long. Trimming left V 4 bases short and J 3 bases short, with 5 bases between. Germline loops: CDR1 SGHKS, CDR2 YYEKEE (reference sequence). Unique molecular identifiers were added to individual cDNA molecules. TCRdb re-derived calls from the 5' RACE reads in MiXCR, one entry per CDR3 protein. The sample has 50,000 to 70,000 distinct CDR3 sequences, around 13% seen once. The origin of this receptor is an adult who was a healthcare worker with PCR-confirmed SARS-CoV-2 infection or an uninfected control (not recorded which). The sample was whole blood. The chain couples TRBV5-5 to TRBJ2-7; D remains unclear. CDR3 in DNA: TGTGCCAGCAGCCCCGACTACGAGCAGTACTTC. Translated, it gives CASSPDYEQYF.